This T cell receptor beta chain was recovered during a study of cytomegalovirus exposure and HLA in healthy donors. Amplification used 60 Vbeta primers and 13 Jbeta primers. Produced via immunoSEQ multiplex PCR; TCRdb's table is partial and in-frame only. In all, the sample yields about 200,000 clones. This CDR3 region has 15 residues. Unmatched junction bases numbered 3, after V lost 5 bases and J lost 1 base. Germline V CDR1 and CDR2: SGHTA, FQGTGA. Sequenced input: PBMCs. The chain joins TRBV7-3 to TRBJ2-3; 10 bases align to TRBD2. This clonotype originated in a girl aged 2-10 years in good health and CMV-seropositive. The chain's CDR3 is CASSPGTSGTDTQYF. For the CDR3, the DNA is TGTGCCAGCAGCCCCGGGACTAGCGGCACAGATACGCAGTATTTT.